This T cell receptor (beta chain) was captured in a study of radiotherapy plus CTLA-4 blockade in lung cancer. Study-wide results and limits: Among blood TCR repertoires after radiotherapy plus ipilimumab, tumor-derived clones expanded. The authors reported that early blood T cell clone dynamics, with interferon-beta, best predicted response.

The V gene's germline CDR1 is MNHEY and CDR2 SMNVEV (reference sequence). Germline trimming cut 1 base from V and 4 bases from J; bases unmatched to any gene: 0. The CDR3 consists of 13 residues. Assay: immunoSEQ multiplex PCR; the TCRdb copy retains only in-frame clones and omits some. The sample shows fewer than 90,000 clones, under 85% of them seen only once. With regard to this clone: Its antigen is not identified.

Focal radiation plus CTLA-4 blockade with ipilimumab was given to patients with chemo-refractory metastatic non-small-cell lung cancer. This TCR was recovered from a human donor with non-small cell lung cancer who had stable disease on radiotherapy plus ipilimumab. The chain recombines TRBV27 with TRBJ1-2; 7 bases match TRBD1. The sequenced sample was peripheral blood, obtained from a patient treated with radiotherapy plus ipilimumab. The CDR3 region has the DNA TGTGCCAGCAGTTTATACAGGGGCTATGGCTACACCTTC. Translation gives CASSLYRGYGYTF.